What follows are 6 T cell receptor beta chains derived from one specimen sequenced in a study of blood T cell repertoires in COVID-19. Some clones are missing from TCRdb's copy, which holds only in-frame ones; the method was immunoSEQ multiplex PCR. The sample comprises fewer than 350,000 clones, around 86% of which are singletons, and just under 3% rests with the top ten. The sample was peripheral blood. The receptors originated from a woman aged 55 to 70 with active or convalescent COVID-19.

This clone was picked up one time. The chain combines TRBV5-4 with TRBJ1-2; 8 positions match TRBD1. Germline CDR1 SGHNT, CDR2 YYREEE (reference sequence). The CDR3 covers 16 residues. The V gene end was trimmed by 0 bases and the J gene end by 4 bases; junction bases not matched to a gene: 8. The CDR3 loop is CASSLAGRGLSYGYTF. The CDR3 DNA sequence: TGTGCCAGCAGCTTGGCCGGCAGGGGGCTTTCCTATGGCTACACCTTC.

The chain joins TRBV3-1 (or the pseudogene TRBV3-2) to TRBJ1-1; D may be TRBD1 (6 bases). From germline, CDR1 is LGHDT and CDR2 YNNKEL (reference sequence). The CDR3 sequence is 15 residues long. Trimming stripped 1 base from V and 2 bases from J, with 11 bases between. CDR3 region: CASSQVGGGNTEAFF. The DNA for the CDR3 is TGTGCCAGCAGCCAAGTGGGAGGGGGTAACACTGAAGCTTTCTTT.

The chain combines TRBV9 with TRBJ2-3, with D possibly matching TRBD2 (7 bases). The V and J ends lost 4 bases and 5 bases respectively, with 20 bases between them. CDR1 is SGDLS and CDR2 is YYNGEE in the germline V gene. The CDR3 spans 16 residues. In DNA, the CDR3 is TGTGCCAGCAGCATTGAAGAGGGGGGGCCAGGAGATACGCAGTATTTT. Translated: CASSIEEGGPGDTQYF.

This sequence joins TRBV7-9 and TRBJ2-7; TRBD2 matches at 8 bases. V trimming: 1 base; J trimming: 3 bases; junction bases outside the gene matches: 5. This CDR3 is built from 15 residues. The germline V gene encodes CDR1 SEHNR and CDR2 FQNEAQ (reference sequence). CDR3 protein: CASSLGGGWVYEQYF. In nucleotides, the CDR3 is TGTGCCAGCAGCTTAGGCGGGGGGTGGGTCTACGAGCAGTACTTC.

This clone was observed a single time. The CDR3 DNA reads TGCAGTGCTAGTGGGGCGTTAGATAATTCACCCCTCCACTTT. Translating it yields CSASGALDNSPLHF. The chain employs TRBV20-1 and TRBJ1-6, with TRBD1 as a possible D gene (5 bases). Germline lookup yields CDR1 DFQATT and CDR2 SNEGSKA (reference sequence). CDR3 length: 14 residues. The V gene lost 3 bases and the J gene lost 5 bases, with 11 bases spanning the gap.

This clone was detected only a few times. The chain is built from TRBV5-1 and TRBJ1-2; 11 nucleotides line up with TRBD1. CDR1 is SGHRS and CDR2 is YFSETQ in the germline V gene. V was pared by 0 bases and J by 8 bases, with 9 bases of the junction left unmatched. CDR3 size: 16 residues. The CDR3 loop reads CASSLGVDRGLLGYTF. The CDR3 nucleotides are TGCGCCAGCAGCTTGGGTGTGGACAGGGGGCTTCTAGGCTACACCTTC.